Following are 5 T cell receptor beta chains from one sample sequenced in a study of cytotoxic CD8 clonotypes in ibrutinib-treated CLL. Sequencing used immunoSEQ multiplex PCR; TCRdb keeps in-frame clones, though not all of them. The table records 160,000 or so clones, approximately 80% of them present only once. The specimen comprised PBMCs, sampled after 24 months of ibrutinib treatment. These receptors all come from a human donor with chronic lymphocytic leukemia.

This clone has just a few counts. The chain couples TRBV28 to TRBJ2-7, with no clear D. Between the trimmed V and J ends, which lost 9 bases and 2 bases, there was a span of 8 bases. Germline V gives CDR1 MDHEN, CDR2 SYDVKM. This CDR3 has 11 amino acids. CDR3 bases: TGTGCCAGTCAACGGGCCTACGAGCAGTACTTC. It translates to CASQRAYEQYF.

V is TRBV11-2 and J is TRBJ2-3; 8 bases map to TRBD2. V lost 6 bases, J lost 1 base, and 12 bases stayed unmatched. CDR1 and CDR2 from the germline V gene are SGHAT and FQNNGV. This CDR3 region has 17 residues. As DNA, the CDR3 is TGTGCCAGCAGTCAACGGTTTGTGCGGGGGGGCACAGATACGCAGTATTTT. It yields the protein CASSQRFVRGGTDTQYF.

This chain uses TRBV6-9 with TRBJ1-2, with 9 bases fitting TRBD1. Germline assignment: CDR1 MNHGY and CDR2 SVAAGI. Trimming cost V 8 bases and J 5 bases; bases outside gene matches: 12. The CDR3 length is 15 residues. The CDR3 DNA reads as TGTGCCAGCGGGCGGACAGGGGTTATTGTGTATGGCTACACCTTC. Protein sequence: CASGRTGVIVYGYTF.

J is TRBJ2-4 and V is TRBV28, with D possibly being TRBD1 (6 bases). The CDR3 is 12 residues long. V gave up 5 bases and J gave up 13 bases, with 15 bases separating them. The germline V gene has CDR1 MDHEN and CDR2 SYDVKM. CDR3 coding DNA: TGTGCCAGCAGTACGCTACAGGGACCACAGTACTTC. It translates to CASSTLQGPQYF.

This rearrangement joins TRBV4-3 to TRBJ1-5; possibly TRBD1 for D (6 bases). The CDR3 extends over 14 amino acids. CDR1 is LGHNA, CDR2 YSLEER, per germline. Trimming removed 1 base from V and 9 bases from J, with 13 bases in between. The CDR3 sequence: CASSQVQGLGPQHF. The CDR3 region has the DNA TGCGCCAGCAGCCAAGTTCAGGGGCTAGGGCCCCAGCATTTT.